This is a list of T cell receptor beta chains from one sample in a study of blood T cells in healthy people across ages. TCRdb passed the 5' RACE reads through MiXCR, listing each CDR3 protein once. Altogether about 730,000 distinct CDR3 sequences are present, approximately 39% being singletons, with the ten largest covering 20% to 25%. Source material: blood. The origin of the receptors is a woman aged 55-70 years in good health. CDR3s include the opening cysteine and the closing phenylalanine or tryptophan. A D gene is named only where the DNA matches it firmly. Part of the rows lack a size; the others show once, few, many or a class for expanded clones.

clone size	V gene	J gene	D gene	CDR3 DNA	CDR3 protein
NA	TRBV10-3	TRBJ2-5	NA	TGTGCCATCAGGAACATACAGGGAAGTGAAGAGACCCAGTACTTC	CAIRNIQGSEETQYF
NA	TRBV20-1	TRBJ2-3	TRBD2	TGCAGCCCCGGGGGGGGCGTAGATACGCAGTATTTT	CSPGGGVDTQYF
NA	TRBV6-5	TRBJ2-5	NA	TGTGCCAGCAGTTTTTTAGCAGTTCAAGAGACCCAGTACTTC	CASSFLAVQETQYF
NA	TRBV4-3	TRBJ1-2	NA	TGCGCCAGCAGCCAAATGGCGGGTGGCTACACCTTC	CASSQMAGGYTF
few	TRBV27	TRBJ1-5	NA	TGTGCCAGCGGGAATTCCCAGTATAGCAATCAGCCCCAGCATTTT	CASGNSQYSNQPQHF
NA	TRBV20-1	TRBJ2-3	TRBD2	TGCAGTGCTAGCCCAGCGGGGGGCGGGTGGCGAGATACGCAGTATTTT	CSASPAGGGWRDTQYF
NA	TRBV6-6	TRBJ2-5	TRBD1	TGTGCCAGCAGTGGACAGGGGGTGGAGACCCAGTACTTC	CASSGQGVETQYF
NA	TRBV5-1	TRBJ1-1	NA	TGCGCCAGCAGCTTGGATGTCAGACAGAACACTGAAGCTTTCTTT	CASSLDVRQNTEAFF
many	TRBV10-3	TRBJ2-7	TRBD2	TGTGCCATCAGTGAGCGACTAGCGGGAGAGGGTGAGCAGTACTTC	CAISERLAGEGEQYF
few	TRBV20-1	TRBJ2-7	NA	TGCAGTGCTAGAGTGGGGATGGGGCTGAGCTCCTACGAGCAGTACTTC	CSARVGMGLSSYEQYF
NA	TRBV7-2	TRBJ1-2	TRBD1	TGTGCCAGCAGCACCGGACAGGGAGAATTCTATGGCTACACCTTC	CASSTGQGEFYGYTF
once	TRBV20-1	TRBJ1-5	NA	TGCAGTGCCAGGGGTATAGCGGGCAATCAGCCCCAGCATTTT	CSARGIAGNQPQHF
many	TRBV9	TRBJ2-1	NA	TGTGCCAGCAGCGTAGACCCTACGACAGAATACAATGAGCAGTTCTTC	CASSVDPTTEYNEQFF
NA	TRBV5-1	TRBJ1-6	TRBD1	TGCGCCAGCAGCCTAAGCGGGACAGGGCGTTCACCCCTCCACTTT	CASSLSGTGRSPLHF
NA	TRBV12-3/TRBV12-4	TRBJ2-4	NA	TGTGCCAGCAGTCCGCACCTGCTGGGTTACATTCAGTACTTC	CASSPHLLGYIQYF
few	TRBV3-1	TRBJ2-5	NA	TGTGCCAGCAGCCAAGATAGGCTAGCGCCCGTCGAGACCCAGTACTTC	CASSQDRLAPVETQYF
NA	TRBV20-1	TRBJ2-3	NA	TGCAATGCTAATCCGGGACCCCCCACAGATACGCAGTATTTT	CNANPGPPTDTQYF
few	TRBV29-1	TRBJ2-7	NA	TGCAGCGTTGCGGGGGCTCAGGGGACCTACGAGCAGTACTTC	CSVAGAQGTYEQYF
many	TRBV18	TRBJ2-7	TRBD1	TGTGCCAGCTCACCACAAGAGACAGGGGCGCAAGAGCAGTACTTC	CASSPQETGAQEQYF
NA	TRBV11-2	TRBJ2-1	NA	TGTGCCAGCAGCTGGAATACGGGACTGCAGTTCTTC	CASSWNTGLQFF
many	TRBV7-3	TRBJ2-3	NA	TGTGCCAGCAGCTTAAAAGCGGCCATCACAGATACGCAGTATTTT	CASSLKAAITDTQYF
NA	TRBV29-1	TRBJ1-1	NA	TGCAGCGGAAGACAGAATCTAAGGGAAGCTTTCTTT	CSGRQNLREAFF
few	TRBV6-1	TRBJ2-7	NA	TGTGCCAGCAGTGAAGCTACCTACGAGCAGTACTTC	CASSEATYEQYF
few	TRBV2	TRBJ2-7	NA	TGTGCCAGCAGTTGGGAAACCTACGAGCAGTACTTC	CASSWETYEQYF
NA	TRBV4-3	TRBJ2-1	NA	TGCGCCAGCAGCCAAGAACTTCGACGGAGGAGCTCCTACAATGAGCAGTTCTTC	CASSQELRRRSSYNEQFF
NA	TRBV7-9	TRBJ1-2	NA	TGTGCCAGCAGCACTCCGGGGGCGGATAGGAACTATGGCTACACCTTC	CASSTPGADRNYGYTF
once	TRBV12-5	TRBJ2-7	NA	TGTGCTAGTGGTTCTTGGGGGAAGGGATCGAACGAGCAGTACTTC	CASGSWGKGSNEQYF
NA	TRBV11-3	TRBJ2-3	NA	TGTGCCAGCAGCCAGGAGGGGACAGCTCTTAGGGATACGCAGTATTTT	CASSQEGTALRDTQYF
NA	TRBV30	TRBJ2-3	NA	TGTGCCTGGAGTTCGGATCCTTCGGGCACAGATACGCAGTATTTT	CAWSSDPSGTDTQYF
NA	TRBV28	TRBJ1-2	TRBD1	TGTGCCAGCAGCCAGACAGGGCGGAATGGCTACACCTTC	CASSQTGRNGYTF
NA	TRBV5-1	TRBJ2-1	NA	TGCGCCAGCAGCCCGGCGAGCACGGTAGCGGAGTACAATGAGCAGTTCTTC	CASSPASTVAEYNEQFF
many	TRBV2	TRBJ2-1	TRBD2	TGTGCCAGCACCGGACTAGCGGGGTACAATGAGCAGTTCTTC	CASTGLAGYNEQFF
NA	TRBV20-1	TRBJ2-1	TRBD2	TGCAGTGCAGTCCTAGGGACTAGCGGGAACAGTGAGCAGTTCTTC	CSAVLGTSGNSEQFF